Listed below are T cell receptor beta chains from one sample, sequenced in a study of pediatric ulcerative colitis. The repertoire was sequenced with immunoSEQ multiplex PCR; TCRdb's copy has only in-frame clones and lacks some. Here the sample spans about 5,200 clones, 89% being singletons. Source material: blood. The source of these receptors is a boy between 5 and 17 years old with mild ulcerative colitis. The CDR3 runs from the conserved cysteine through the conserved F or W. Fields, in order: V gene, J gene, clone size, D gene, CDR3 protein, CDR3 DNA. The D gene is left open where the match is weak. Some rows have no size entry. The others give once, few or many, or a class for an expanded clone.

v_gene: TRBV5-6
j_gene: TRBJ2-2
abundance: NA
d_gene: TRBD1
CDR3aa: CASMMGQGYTGELFF
CDR3nt: TGTGCCAGCATGATGGGACAGGGGTACACCGGGGAGCTGTTTTTT

v_gene: TRBV6-6
j_gene: TRBJ1-5
abundance: NA
d_gene: NA
CDR3aa: CASTPPQGQPQHF
CDR3nt: TGTGCCAGCACTCCACCCCAGGGACAGCCCCAGCATTTT

v_gene: TRBV13
j_gene: TRBJ1-2
abundance: NA
d_gene: TRBD1
CDR3aa: CASSYSGGPKYGYTF
CDR3nt: TGTGCCAGCAGCTACTCAGGGGGCCCCAAATATGGCTACACCTTC

v_gene: TRBV28
j_gene: TRBJ2-2
abundance: NA
d_gene: NA
CDR3aa: CASSAPGNTGELFF
CDR3nt: TGTGCCAGCAGTGCGCCCGGGAACACCGGGGAGCTGTTTTTT

v_gene: TRBV6-5
j_gene: TRBJ2-7
abundance: few
d_gene: TRBD1
CDR3aa: CASSYSGDSSYEQYF
CDR3nt: TGTGCCAGCAGTTACTCAGGGGACAGTTCCTACGAGCAGTACTTC

v_gene: TRBV5-6
j_gene: TRBJ2-2
abundance: NA
d_gene: TRBD2
CDR3aa: CASSLGGRSANTGELFF
CDR3nt: TGTGCCAGCAGCTTGGGCGGGAGATCCGCGAACACCGGGGAGCTGTTTTTT

v_gene: TRBV29-1
j_gene: TRBJ2-5
abundance: NA
d_gene: NA
CDR3aa: CSVVQGEETQYF
CDR3nt: TGCAGCGTTGTACAGGGAGAGGAGACCCAGTACTTC

v_gene: TRBV6-1
j_gene: TRBJ2-3
abundance: NA
d_gene: TRBD2
CDR3aa: CASKQREASDTQYF
CDR3nt: TGTGCCAGCAAACAGCGGGAGGCCTCAGATACGCAGTATTTT

v_gene: TRBV15
j_gene: TRBJ1-4
abundance: NA
d_gene: TRBD1
CDR3aa: CATSSPAQGGSEKLFF
CDR3nt: TGTGCCACCAGCAGTCCCGCCCAGGGGGGTAGTGAAAAACTGTTTTTT

v_gene: TRBV11-1
j_gene: TRBJ2-7
abundance: NA
d_gene: TRBD1
CDR3aa: CASSANPQGANEQYF
CDR3nt: TGTGCCAGCAGCGCAAACCCCCAGGGGGCAAACGAGCAGTACTTC

v_gene: TRBV18
j_gene: TRBJ1-2
abundance: few
d_gene: NA
CDR3aa: CASSLYRDKNYGYTF
CDR3nt: TGTGCCAGCTCACTATACCGGGACAAGAACTATGGCTACACCTTC

v_gene: TRBV7-2
j_gene: TRBJ2-7
abundance: NA
d_gene: TRBD2
CDR3aa: CASSQTSGSPYEQYF
CDR3nt: TGTGCCAGCAGCCAGACTAGCGGGAGCCCCTACGAGCAGTACTTC

v_gene: TRBV5-5
j_gene: TRBJ2-3
abundance: NA
d_gene: TRBD2
CDR3aa: CASSEGLVVPDTQYF
CDR3nt: TGTGCCAGCAGCGAGGGACTAGTTGTCCCAGATACGCAGTATTTT

v_gene: TRBV18
j_gene: TRBJ1-6
abundance: NA
d_gene: NA
CDR3aa: CASSPRVGHGGNSPLHF
CDR3nt: TGTGCCAGCTCACCACGGGTCGGTCACGGGGGTAATTCACCCCTCCACTTT

v_gene: TRBV4-1
j_gene: TRBJ2-1
abundance: NA
d_gene: TRBD1
CDR3aa: CASSHRPGQGPYNEQFF
CDR3nt: TGCGCCAGCAGCCACCGACCGGGACAGGGACCCTACAATGAGCAGTTCTTC

v_gene: TRBV25-1
j_gene: TRBJ1-2
abundance: NA
d_gene: TRBD1
CDR3aa: CASRQTGQGAGYTF
CDR3nt: TGTGCCAGCAGACAAACGGGACAGGGGGCTGGCTACACCTTC

v_gene: TRBV19
j_gene: TRBJ1-5
abundance: NA
d_gene: NA
CDR3aa: CASSTIGTLTSNQPQHF
CDR3nt: TGTGCCAGTAGTACGATAGGGACGTTAACTAGCAATCAGCCCCAGCATTTT

v_gene: TRBV10-3
j_gene: TRBJ2-7
abundance: NA
d_gene: TRBD1
CDR3aa: CAISVGQGSYEQYF
CDR3nt: TGTGCCATCAGTGTGGGACAGGGTTCCTACGAGCAGTACTTC

v_gene: TRBV7-9
j_gene: TRBJ2-1
abundance: once
d_gene: TRBD2
CDR3aa: CASSSPSGSSYNEQFF
CDR3nt: TGTGCCAGCAGCTCCCCTAGCGGTAGCTCCTACAATGAGCAGTTCTTC

v_gene: TRBV27
j_gene: TRBJ2-7
abundance: NA
d_gene: TRBD2
CDR3aa: CASSLLAESYEQYF
CDR3nt: TGTGCCAGCAGCCTACTAGCGGAGAGCTACGAGCAGTACTTC

v_gene: TRBV28
j_gene: TRBJ1-5
abundance: NA
d_gene: NA
CDR3aa: CASSLSTMGMIKPQHF
CDR3nt: TGTGCCAGCAGTTTATCCACCATGGGTATGATAAAGCCCCAGCATTTT

v_gene: TRBV19
j_gene: TRBJ2-7
abundance: NA
d_gene: TRBD2
CDR3aa: CASSKGLAREQYF
CDR3nt: TGTGCCAGTAGTAAGGGACTAGCGCGCGAGCAGTACTTC

v_gene: TRBV30
j_gene: TRBJ2-1
abundance: once
d_gene: NA
CDR3aa: CAWRATPPYNEQFF
CDR3nt: TGTGCCTGGAGGGCCACCCCCCCCTACAATGAGCAGTTCTTC

v_gene: TRBV2
j_gene: TRBJ1-2
abundance: NA
d_gene: NA
CDR3aa: CASSEEQRYGYTF
CDR3nt: TGTGCCAGCAGTGAAGAGCAACGCTATGGCTACACCTTC

v_gene: TRBV6-5
j_gene: TRBJ2-1
abundance: NA
d_gene: NA
CDR3aa: CASSNLGKSNEQFF
CDR3nt: TGTGCCAGCAGCAATCTAGGGAAGAGCAATGAGCAGTTCTTC

v_gene: TRBV5-1
j_gene: TRBJ1-1
abundance: once
d_gene: TRBD1
CDR3aa: CASSSPGQGFSNTEAFF
CDR3nt: TGCGCCAGCAGCTCGCCGGGACAGGGGTTTAGTAACACTGAAGCTTTCTTT

v_gene: TRBV5-5
j_gene: TRBJ2-4
abundance: NA
d_gene: TRBD1
CDR3aa: CASSSGQGALSDIQYF
CDR3nt: TGTGCCAGCAGTAGCGGACAGGGGGCCTTGTCAGACATTCAGTACTTC

v_gene: TRBV6-5
j_gene: TRBJ1-2
abundance: NA
d_gene: TRBD1
CDR3aa: CASSPGTGGPPGYTF
CDR3nt: TGTGCCAGCAGTCCTGGGACAGGGGGGCCCCCTGGCTACACCTTC

v_gene: TRBV7-9
j_gene: TRBJ1-1
abundance: NA
d_gene: NA
CDR3aa: CASSLIGGTAQAFF
CDR3nt: TGTGCCAGCAGCTTAATCGGCGGAACTGCTCAAGCTTTCTTT

v_gene: TRBV28
j_gene: TRBJ2-7
abundance: NA
d_gene: NA
CDR3aa: CASTRWQDYEQYF
CDR3nt: TGTGCCAGCACGCGGTGGCAAGACTACGAGCAGTACTTC

v_gene: TRBV7-9
j_gene: TRBJ2-2
abundance: NA
d_gene: TRBD1
CDR3aa: CASSLSDRGLSGELFF
CDR3nt: TGTGCCAGCAGCTTAAGCGACAGGGGGCTTTCCGGGGAGCTGTTTTTT

v_gene: TRBV27
j_gene: TRBJ2-2
abundance: NA
d_gene: NA
CDR3aa: CASSSIGTQITGELFF
CDR3nt: TGTGCCAGCAGTTCTATCGGGACGCAAATCACCGGGGAGCTGTTTTTT

v_gene: TRBV7-3
j_gene: TRBJ1-5
abundance: NA
d_gene: NA
CDR3aa: CASSHGTRSLYSNQPQHF
CDR3nt: TGTGCCAGCAGCCACGGGACACGGAGTCTATATAGCAATCAGCCCCAGCATTTT

v_gene: TRBV2
j_gene: TRBJ1-1
abundance: NA
d_gene: TRBD1
CDR3aa: CASTRGQGGSEAFF
CDR3nt: TGTGCCAGCACTAGAGGACAGGGGGGGTCTGAAGCTTTCTTT

v_gene: TRBV23-1
j_gene: TRBJ1-1
abundance: NA
d_gene: NA
CDR3aa: CASSQGQRLNTEAFF
CDR3nt: TGCGCCAGCAGTCAAGGTCAGAGATTGAACACTGAAGCTTTCTTT

v_gene: TRBV4-1
j_gene: TRBJ2-1
abundance: once
d_gene: TRBD2
CDR3aa: CASSQVPASGMNEQFF
CDR3nt: TGCGCCAGCAGCCAAGTCCCGGCTAGCGGGATGAATGAGCAGTTCTTC